The clone carrying this T cell receptor beta chain came up many times. For the second PCR, which ran for roughly 6 to 11 cycles, a sample-barcoded 5' primer and a J-beta primer mix were used. Each CDR3 protein is one row after TCRdb ran MiXCR on the 5' RACE reads. The table includes hundreds of thousands of distinct CDR3 sequences, 40% to 50% detected once. These data belong to a study of blood T cells in healthy people across ages. Sample: blood. The sequence was obtained from a man aged 60-69 years in good health.

CDR3 in DNA: TGCGCCAGCAGTCTTGGTCAGGGTGGAGGCTACACCTTC. Translating gives CASSLGQGGGYTF. The chain is built from TRBV10-2 and TRBJ1-2; TRBD1 is a possible D gene (5 bases). Trimming stripped 5 bases from V and 8 bases from J, with 15 bases between. Germline V gene data show CDR1 as WSHSY and CDR2 as SAAADI. The CDR3 length is 13 residues.